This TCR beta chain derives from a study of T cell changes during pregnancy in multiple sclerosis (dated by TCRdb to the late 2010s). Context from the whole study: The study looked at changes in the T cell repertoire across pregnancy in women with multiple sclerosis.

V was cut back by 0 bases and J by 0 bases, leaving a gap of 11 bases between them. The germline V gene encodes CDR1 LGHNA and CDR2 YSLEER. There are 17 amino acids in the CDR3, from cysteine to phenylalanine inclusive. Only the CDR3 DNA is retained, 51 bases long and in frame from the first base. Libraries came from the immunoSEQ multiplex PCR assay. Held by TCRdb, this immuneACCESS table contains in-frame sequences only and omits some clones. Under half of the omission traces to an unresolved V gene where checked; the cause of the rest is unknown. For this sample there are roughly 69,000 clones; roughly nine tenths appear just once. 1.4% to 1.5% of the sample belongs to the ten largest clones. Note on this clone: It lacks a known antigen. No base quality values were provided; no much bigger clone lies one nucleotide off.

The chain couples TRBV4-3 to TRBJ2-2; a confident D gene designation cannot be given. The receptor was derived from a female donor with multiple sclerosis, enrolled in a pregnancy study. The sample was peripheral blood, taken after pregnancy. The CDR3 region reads CASSQDVGGANTGELFF. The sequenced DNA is TGCGCCAGCAGCCAAGATGTAGGCGGCGCGAACACCGGGGAGCTGTTTTTT.